This T cell receptor beta chain appears in the sequencing data of a study of vaccination effects on CD4 cells after COVID-19 (dated by TCRdb to 2022 to 2024). As for the study more broadly: Two doses of either the BNT162b2 or the mRNA-1273 mRNA SARS-CoV-2 vaccine were administered to participants. Pre-vaccine samples from a couple of convalescent patients were drawn 16 days and one week before the first dose, 142 and 148 days after COVID-19 diagnosis. The study compared SARS-CoV-2 spike-specific CD4+ TCR repertoires before and after mRNA vaccination in COVID-19 convalescent patients and infection-naive vaccine recipients. The full study included fewer than eleven COVID-19 convalescent patients and several SARS-CoV-2-naive healthy vaccine recipients. Cultures from other donors in the study were sequenced using the Oncomine TCR Beta short-read assay on an Illumina iSeq 100. What the research found in general, with its limitations: Limitations of the study were the small number of convalescent patients and the absence of early post-infection timepoints. Clones induced by infection and clones induced by vaccination both contracted markedly at late timepoints after vaccination, which fits with T cell responses waning over time. In convalescent patients, the post-vaccine spike-reactive repertoire consisted mainly of new vaccine-induced clones, largely distinct from infection-induced clones.

From the cysteine through the phenylalanine, the CDR3 covers 12 amino acids. Of the read, only the CDR3 DNA is kept; its 36 bases are in frame from base 1. The germline V gene provides CDR1 SNHLY and CDR2 FYNNEI. Ends trimmed: V by 6 bases, J by 3 bases; bases unmatched to a gene: 2. For this clone: The specificity of this receptor is unknown. No base quality information exists; no much larger clone differs at one position.

Receptors were amplified or captured by the immunoSEQ multiplex PCR assay. TCR beta CDR3 sequencing was performed on DNA from the cultured, isolated CD4+ T cells. The study's processing was this. Non-productive TCR sequences were removed, reads were trimmed to the CDR3 region, and CDR3s of at least 7 amino acids were retained. Antigen-specific clonotypes were identified with the MANAFEST web app by comparing expansion in peptide wells against reference cultures. For clones to be considered positive, expansion at FDR<0.05 versus reference and all other wells, an odds ratio above 5, and a frequency above 0.1% in two replicate wells were required. A clonotype was defined as cross-reactive if the clonotype was significantly expanded both in SARS-CoV-2 spike wells and in at least one common cold coronavirus spike condition. Using the stringdist R package, CDR3 similarity was measured by Levenshtein distance, and unrooted trees were constructed with ape in R 3.6.1. TCRdb limited this immuneACCESS table to in-frame rearrangements with V and J called. A share of clones is missing; checked studies link under half to unresolved V genes, and the rest is unexplained. Clone size and the V and J calls come from that table; the DNA yielded D and trimming. The sample table records under 55,000 clones; approximately 70% of these occur just once. The biggest ten clones account for 25% to 35% of the sample.

The ViraFEST assay stimulated PBMC with viral peptide pools and then used TCR sequencing to identify antigen-specific CD4+ T cell clonotypes by expansion. After about 10 days of culture, CD4+ T cells were isolated with the EasySep CD4+ T cell isolation kit. Convalescent patients had PCR-confirmed SARS-CoV-2 infection between March and December 2020, before Alpha, Beta and Delta variants emerged in the United States. Two million PBMC per well were cultured in IMDM with about 4.5% human AB serum, 8 to 10 IU/ml IL-2 and gentamicin, plus 10 ug/ml peptides. Half of the culture medium was replaced with fresh IL-2-containing medium on days 3 and 7. Each peptide stimulation condition was cultured in triplicate wells unless otherwise noted. Using Ficoll-Paque Plus gradient centrifugation, PBMC were separated from whole blood and then either used fresh or cryopreserved at -140C. The QIAamp micro DNA kit was used to extract genomic DNA from the cultured CD4+ T cells.

The clonotype comes from a human donor who had a prior SARS-CoV-2 infection. Rearrangement joined TRBV2 to TRBJ2-7, with 7 central nucleotides matching TRBD1. Sequencing used CD4+ T cells from PBMCs cultured with a peptide pool, obtained before COVID-19 vaccination. CDR3 loop: CASRRDSYEQYF. DNA sequence: TGTGCCAGCAGGAGGGACAGCTACGAGCAGTACTTC.